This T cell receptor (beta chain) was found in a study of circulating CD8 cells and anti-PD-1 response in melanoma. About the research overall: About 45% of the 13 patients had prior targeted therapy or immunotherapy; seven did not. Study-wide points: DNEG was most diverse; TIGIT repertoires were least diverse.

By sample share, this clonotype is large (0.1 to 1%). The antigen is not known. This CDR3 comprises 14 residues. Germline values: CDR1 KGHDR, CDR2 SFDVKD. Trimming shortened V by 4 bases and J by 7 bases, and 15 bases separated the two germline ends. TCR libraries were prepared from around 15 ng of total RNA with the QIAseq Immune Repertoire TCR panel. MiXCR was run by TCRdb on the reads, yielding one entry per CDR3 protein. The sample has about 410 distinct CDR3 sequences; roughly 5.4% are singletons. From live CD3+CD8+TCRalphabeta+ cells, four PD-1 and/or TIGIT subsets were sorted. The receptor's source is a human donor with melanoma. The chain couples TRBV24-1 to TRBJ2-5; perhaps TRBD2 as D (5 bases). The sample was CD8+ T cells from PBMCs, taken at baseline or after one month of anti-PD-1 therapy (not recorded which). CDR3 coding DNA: TGTGCCACCAGTGAAACCGGACTTGGCGGGACCCAGTACTTC. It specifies CATSETGLGGTQYF.